The 28 T cell receptor beta chains below come from one sample, sequenced in a study of OX40 agonist ivuxolimab in advanced cancers. Produced via immunoSEQ multiplex PCR; TCRdb's table is partial and in-frame only. The table has around 74,000 clones, 65% to 90% seen once. Sequenced here: CD4+ or CD8+ T cells sorted from blood, sampled in a trial of the OX40 agonist ivuxolimab. These TCRs come from an adult with an advanced solid tumor such as melanoma, head and neck, liver or kidney cancer.

The V gene is TRBV19, the J gene TRBJ2-4; a weak D match, TRBD2 (5 bases). V dropped 5 bases and J dropped 9 bases, with 17 bases sitting between them. The CDR3 is 14 residues long. Germline V CDR1 and CDR2: LNHDA, SQIVND (reference sequence). In DNA form, the CDR3 reads TGTGCCAGTAGTTTGGACGGGGAAGGAGGCATTCAGTACTTC. It translates to CASSLDGEGGIQYF.

The V and J genes are TRBV18 and TRBJ2-3, with 14 bases aligning to TRBD2. The CDR3 contains 17 residues. The germline V gene has CDR1 KGHSH and CDR2 LQKENI. The J segment lost 0 bases and the V segment lost 5 bases, leaving 4 bases of the junction unmatched. The chain's CDR3 is CASSIGLAGGSTDTQYF. The CDR3 DNA reads as TGTGCCAGCTCAATCGGACTAGCGGGGGGTAGCACAGATACGCAGTATTTT.

CDR3 nucleotide sequence: TGTGCCAGCAGCTTAACAGCCGCGGGGGGAAACACCATATATTTT. Amino acids: CASSLTAAGGNTIYF. The rearrangement links TRBV7-2 to TRBJ1-3; D ambiguous. V was cut by 2 bases and J by 4 bases, with 12 bases left in between. Germline V gene lookup returns CDR1 SGHTA and CDR2 FQGNSA. This CDR3 is built from 15 residues.

CDR3 sequence (DNA): TGTGCCAGCAGTTATCAGGGGCATGGCTACACCTTC. Its protein is CASSYQGHGYTF. The chain combines TRBV6-5 with TRBJ1-2; TRBD1 might be the D (6 bases). Between the trimmed V and J ends, which lost 3 bases and 6 bases, there was a span of 8 bases. Germline V gene sequence: CDR1 MNHEY, CDR2 SVGAGI. The CDR3 contains 12 residues.

The chain links TRBV30 to TRBJ2-2; D unresolved. In germline, CDR1 is GTSNPN, CDR2 SVGIG (reference sequence). Trimming pared 0 bases from V and 5 bases from J, leaving 1 base between. There are 11 residues in the CDR3. The CDR3 region has the DNA TGTGCCTGGAGTGTTACCGGGGAGCTGTTTTTT. It codes for CAWSVTGELFF.

The CDR3 bases are TGTGCCAGCAGTGATTCTAGGTTTGGGGAGCTGTTTTTT. It yields the protein CASSDSRFGELFF. The chain employs TRBV25-1 and TRBJ2-2, with unresolved D. Germline loops: CDR1 MGHDK, CDR2 SYGVNS. This CDR3 has 13 amino acids. Between the trimmed V and J ends, which lost 3 bases and 8 bases, there was a span of 10 bases.

As DNA, the CDR3 is TGTGCCAGCTCACAGGAGGGACAGGGGGTAAAGCCCCAGCATTTT. It encodes CASSQEGQGVKPQHF. This chain connects TRBV18 to TRBJ1-5; TRBD1 aligns across 11 bases. The V segment lost 4 bases and the J segment 8 bases; nucleotides outside the gene matches: 7. The CDR3 is 15 amino acids. From germline, CDR1 is KGHSH and CDR2 LQKENI.

Comment on this clone: In the same sample, other DNA sequences code for this CDR3. The V and J genes are TRBV7-2 and TRBJ2-3, with D possibly matching TRBD1 (6 bases). CDR1 and CDR2 (germline): SGHTA, FQGNSA. The CDR3 extends over 14 amino acids. Trimming stripped 3 bases from V and 0 bases from J, with 7 bases between. The CDR3 here is CASSLGASTDTQYF. As DNA, the CDR3 is TGTGCCAGCAGCTTGGGGGCTAGCACAGATACGCAGTATTTT. Combining the CDR3 with reference TRBV7-2 and TRBJ2-3 gives the whole variable domain GAGVSQSPSNKVTEKGKDVELRCDPISGHTALYWYRQSLGQGLEFLIYFQGNSAPDKSGLPSDRFSAERTGGSVSTLTIQRTQQEDSAVYLCASSLGASTDTQYFGPGTRLTVL.

The rearrangement uses TRBV2 and TRBJ2-4, with TRBD1 as a possible D gene (5 bases). This CDR3 has 13 residues. From germline, CDR1 is SNHLY and CDR2 FYNNEI. V dropped 6 bases and J dropped 2 bases, with 8 bases sitting between them. CDR3 sequence: CASSQGPKNIQYF. CDR3 in DNA: TGTGCCAGCAGCCAGGGTCCCAAAAACATTCAGTACTTC.

The sample holds a few counts of this clone. The chain joins TRBV2 to TRBJ1-1, with D hard to call. Germline loops: CDR1 SNHLY, CDR2 FYNNEI. Between the trimmed V and J ends, which lost 5 bases and 1 base, there was a span of 8 bases. This CDR3 is built from 13 residues. Here the CDR3 reads CASSWHENTEAFF. CDR3 DNA: TGTGCCAGCAGTTGGCACGAGAACACTGAAGCTTTCTTT.

V gene TRBV14 combines with J gene TRBJ1-2, with TRBD1 as a possible D gene (5 bases). Germline assignment: CDR1 SGHDN and CDR2 FVKESK. There are 13 residues in the CDR3. V shed 3 bases and J shed 1 base, with 6 bases lying between them. Here the CDR3 DNA reads TGTGCCAGCAGCCAGGGGGTTAACTATGGCTACACCTTC. It encodes CASSQGVNYGYTF.

This clone was detected a few times. The chain is built from TRBV13 and TRBJ1-1; the D gene is possibly TRBD1 (6 bases). Per the germline V gene, CDR1 is PRHDT and CDR2 is FYEKMQ (reference sequence). V was trimmed by 2 bases and J by 5 bases, leaving 21 bases between them. The CDR3 has 17 residues. CDR3 nucleotides: TGTGCCAGCAGCTTAAAAAGAGGGGGGCGGGTGGTGACTGAAGCTTTCTTT. Translating gives CASSLKRGGRVVTEAFF.

The chain couples TRBV4-3 to TRBJ2-3; 8 nucleotides match TRBD2. Germline CDR1 and CDR2: LGHNA and YSLEER. V trimming: 3 bases; J trimming: 0 bases; junction bases outside the gene matches: 5. The CDR3 has 16 amino acids. CDR3 loop: CASSQGLAGSTDTQYF. The CDR3 nucleotides are TGCGCCAGCAGCCAGGGATTAGCGGGGAGCACAGATACGCAGTATTTT.

The chain has TRBV6-5 and TRBJ1-3; TRBD1 matches 8 bases. V shed 6 bases, J shed 4 bases, and the junction held 8 bases outside the gene matches. The CDR3 is 15 residues long. Germline CDR1 reads MNHEY; CDR2 reads SVGAGI. CDR3 sequence (DNA): TGTGCCAGCAGCCCGGGACAGGTGGGAGGAAACACCATATATTTT. Translating it yields CASSPGQVGGNTIYF.

This chain connects TRBV29-1 to TRBJ1-2; possibly TRBD1 for D (6 bases). CDR3 size: 14 residues. Trimming pared 7 bases from V and 6 bases from J, leaving 21 bases between. From germline, CDR1 is SQVTM and CDR2 ANQGSEA. CDR3 sequence (DNA): TGCAGCGCTATCTCAACAGGGTTAGTCAATGGCTACACCTTC. Encoded protein: CSAISTGLVNGYTF.

The chain carries TRBV7-2 and TRBJ1-5, with D uncertain. Germline values: CDR1 SGHTA, CDR2 FQGNSA. V dropped 5 bases and J dropped 7 bases, with 15 bases sitting between them. CDR3 length: 14 amino acids. As DNA, the CDR3 is TGTGCCAGCAGCCCCGACTCGGGGAGCCAGCCCCAGCATTTT. It translates to CASSPDSGSQPQHF.

The CDR3 region has the DNA TGTGCCAGTAGCCCCCTCCGGGACAGGGGGAACAATGAGCAGTTCTTC. It yields the protein CASSPLRDRGNNEQFF. V gene TRBV19 combines with J gene TRBJ2-1; 11 bases align to TRBD1. Germline lookup yields CDR1 LNHDA and CDR2 SQIVND (reference sequence). The CDR3 is 16 amino acids. The trim removed 6 bases at V and 5 bases at J, leaving 9 bases unmatched.

The chain couples TRBV7-9 to TRBJ1-1; a weak D match, TRBD1 (5 bases). The V and J ends lost 0 bases and 0 bases respectively, with 8 bases between them. CDR3 size: 15 residues. Germline CDR1 reads SEHNR; CDR2 reads FQNEAQ (reference sequence). Here the CDR3 reads CASSLAGTMNTEAFF. CDR3 sequence (DNA): TGTGCCAGCAGCTTAGCCGGGACTATGAACACTGAAGCTTTCTTT.

This clone appeared a single time. The rearrangement joins TRBV6-5 to TRBJ1-2; D gene unclear. V was shortened by 2 bases and J by 4 bases, with 11 bases between the two germline ends. The CDR3 consists of 14 residues. CDR1 is MNHEY and CDR2 is SVGAGI in the germline V gene. DNA of the CDR3: TGTGCCAGCAGTTACACTTCCCGACCCTATGGCTACACCTTC. It specifies CASSYTSRPYGYTF.

The V call is TRBV5-6, the J call TRBJ2-7; D ambiguous. The CDR3 spans 15 residues. Trimming stripped 4 bases from V and 1 base from J, with 15 bases between. Germline V gene data show CDR1 as SGHDT and CDR2 as YYEEEE. The DNA for the CDR3 is TGTGCCAGCAGCGACAACACATACCCATCCTACGAGCAGTACTTC. This gives the protein CASSDNTYPSYEQYF.

This clone appeared once. This sequence joins TRBV7-6 and TRBJ2-1, with 7 bases identical to TRBD2. V gave up 0 bases and J gave up 6 bases; unmatched junction bases: 8. Germline CDR1 is SGHVS and CDR2 is FNYEAQ. This CDR3 comprises 16 residues. The DNA for the CDR3 is TGTGCCAGCAGCTTAGCGCACGGGGAGGGGATCAATGAGCAGTTCTTC. This translates into CASSLAHGEGINEQFF.

This clone has only one observation. The J gene is TRBJ1-2, the V gene TRBV4-3; D ambiguous. Germline lookup yields CDR1 LGHNA and CDR2 YSLEER. Trimming shortened V by 4 bases and J by 7 bases, and 13 bases separated the two germline ends. The CDR3 is 13 amino acids. CDR3 region: CASSPQARVGYTF. CDR3 DNA sequence: TGCGCCAGCAGCCCTCAAGCGAGGGTTGGCTACACCTTC.

The chain employs TRBV5-3 and TRBJ2-5; D gene uncertain. TRBV5-3 is sorted into the ORF group, with uncertain function. The CDR3 spans 13 residues. Trimming removed 6 bases at V and 5 bases at J, with 14 bases between. As DNA, the CDR3 is TGTGCCAGAACCACCGCCTCCTGGGAGACCCAGTACTTC. As protein: CARTTASWETQYF.

CDR3 nucleotides: TGTGCCAGCAGTGACTTCTCGACAGCAAGCAATCAGCCCCAGCATTTT. Translating it yields CASSDFSTASNQPQHF. This chain links TRBV6-4 with TRBJ1-5, with D possibly being TRBD1 (5 bases). In germline, CDR1 is MRHNA, CDR2 SNTAGT. V was trimmed by 1 base and J by 1 base, leaving 11 bases between them. The CDR3 contains 16 residues.

The V call is TRBV4-2, the J call TRBJ1-2, with TRBD1 identical over 7 bases. The germline V gene encodes CDR1 LGHNA and CDR2 YNFKEQ. Losses at the gene ends were 4 bases for V and 0 bases for J; bases not matched to a gene: 11. This CDR3 contains 17 residues. The CDR3 reads CASSPGQGDPANYGYTF. The DNA for the CDR3 is TGTGCCAGCAGCCCGGGCCAGGGGGACCCAGCTAACTATGGCTACACCTTC.

The J gene is TRBJ1-5, the V gene TRBV15; D is unclear. The germline V gene encodes CDR1 LNHNV and CDR2 YYDKDF (reference sequence). The CDR3 totals 19 residues. V lost 0 bases and J lost 0, with 18 bases in between. CDR3 region: CATSRDRAAGFYSNQPQHF. The CDR3 DNA follows: TGTGCCACCAGCAGAGATAGGGCGGCGGGATTCTATAGCAATCAGCCCCAGCATTTT. Based on the CDR3 plus reference TRBV15 and TRBJ1-5, the full variable domain is DAMVIQNPRYQVTQFGKPVTLSCSQTLNHNVMYWYQQKSSQAPKLLFHYYDKDFNNEADTPDNFQSRRPNTSFCFLDIRSPGLGDTAMYLCATSRDRAAGFYSNQPQHFGDGTRLSIL.

The rearrangement uses TRBV5-1 and TRBJ2-1; possible D gene TRBD1, 5 bases. This CDR3 contains 12 residues. The V end lost 5 bases, the J end lost 6 bases, and 9 bases lay between the germline ends. Germline V CDR1 and CDR2: SGHRS, YFSETQ. CDR3 nucleotides: TGCGCCAGCAGTCCCACAGGCAATGAGCAGTTCTTC. It yields the protein CASSPTGNEQFF.

This clone showed up just once. The V and J genes are TRBV7-9 and TRBJ2-2; 7 nucleotides agree with TRBD2. From germline, CDR1 is SEHNR and CDR2 FQNEAQ (reference sequence). The CDR3 totals 15 residues. V was clipped by 5 bases and J by 5 bases; unmatched bases: 8. The CDR3 region is CASSAGDVTTGELFF. Here the CDR3 DNA reads TGTGCCAGCAGCGCGGGGGACGTAACGACCGGGGAGCTGTTTTTT.